The 9 T cell receptor beta chains reported below all come from one sample, sequenced in a study of radiation and T cells in renal cell carcinoma. Sample time point: blood 2 weeks post-SBRT. The treatment is: 15 Gy SBRT to primary tumor, nephrectomy 4 weeks later. Profiled with immunoSEQ multiplex PCR; TCRdb holds only in-frame clones, not every one. The sample contains tens of thousands of clones, approximately 86% of which appear only once. The sample in question was blood, obtained from a patient whose treatment included radiotherapy and nephrectomy. All receptors derive from a woman aged 45-59 years with renal cell carcinoma.

V usage is TRBV5-1 and J usage is TRBJ2-3, with D perhaps TRBD1 (5 bases). This CDR3 region has 13 residues. Looked up from germline, CDR1 is SGHRS and CDR2 is YFSETQ. Trimming removed 7 bases from V and 1 base from J, with 10 bases in between. Here the CDR3 reads CASARVGTDTQYF. CDR3 nucleotides: TGCGCCAGCGCCAGGGTCGGCACAGATACGCAGTATTTT.

The V and J genes are TRBV4-1 and TRBJ1-2; tentatively, D is TRBD1 (6 bases). Trimming pared 4 bases from V and 3 bases from J, leaving 18 bases between. The V gene's germline CDR1 is MGHRA and CDR2 YSYEKL. The CDR3 sequence is 16 residues long. In nucleotides, the CDR3 is TGCGCCAGCAGCCCTCTATACAGGGAAGGGGACTATGGCTACACCTTC. Protein: CASSPLYREGDYGYTF.

This chain connects TRBV19 to TRBJ1-2; possibly TRBD1 for D (6 bases). The V end lost 7 bases, the J end lost 3 bases, and 15 bases lay between the germline ends. The CDR3 is 14 amino acids. CDR1 LNHDA and CDR2 SQIVND come from the germline V gene (reference sequence). The CDR3 is CASKLQGSDYGYTF. The CDR3 DNA is TGTGCCAGTAAGTTGCAGGGGAGCGACTATGGCTACACCTTC.

J is TRBJ1-5 and V is TRBV27, with TRBD1 as a possible D gene (6 bases). The germline gives CDR1 MNHEY, CDR2 SMNVEV (reference sequence). V lost 5 bases and J lost 1, with 12 bases in between. CDR3 length: 15 residues. The CDR3 DNA is TGTGCCAGCAGTCCGACAGGTTTCAGCAATCAGCCCCAGCATTTT. Residues: CASSPTGFSNQPQHF.

This chain uses TRBV28 with TRBJ2-7; 7 nucleotides match TRBD1. With V trimmed by 5 bases and J by 5 bases, 3 bases remained unmatched. CDR1 and CDR2 (germline): MDHEN, SYDVKM. The CDR3 runs 12 residues. For the CDR3, the DNA is TGTGCCAGCAGTCTGACAGGGAACGAGCAGTACTTC. It specifies CASSLTGNEQYF.

The rearrangement links TRBV5-4 to TRBJ2-7; 9 bases fit TRBD2. Germline V CDR1 and CDR2: SGHNT, YYREEE (reference sequence). The CDR3 totals 15 residues. V was pared by 1 base and J by 5 bases, with 7 bases of the junction left unmatched. The CDR3 here is CASSLLSSGIHEQYF. The CDR3 nucleotides read TGTGCCAGCAGCTTGCTGTCTAGCGGGATCCACGAGCAGTACTTC.

As to this clone: The same CDR3 arises from other DNA sequences in this sample as well. This chain joins TRBV11-2 and TRBJ2-7, with D possibly matching TRBD2 (5 bases). V was pared by 5 bases and J by 4 bases, with 15 bases between. Germline CDR1 SGHAT, CDR2 FQNNGV. The CDR3 loop spans 14 amino acids. This CDR3 reads CASSLAGTGYEQYF. Written as DNA, the CDR3 is TGTGCCAGCAGCCTTGCGGGCACGGGGTACGAGCAGTACTTC. The full variable domain, in which reference TRBV11-2 and TRBJ2-7 provide the parts outside the CDR3, is EAGVAQSPRYKIIEKRQSVAFWCNPISGHATLYWYQQILGQGPKLLIQFQNNGVVDDSQLPKDRFSAERLKGVDSTLKIQPAKLEDSAVYLCASSLAGTGYEQYFGPGTRLTVT.

The chain combines TRBV5-6 with TRBJ1-2; a weak D match, TRBD1 (6 bases). This CDR3 has 13 amino acids. Germline values: CDR1 SGHDT, CDR2 YYEEEE. V lost 6 bases to trimming and J lost 4 bases, with 13 bases between them. The chain's CDR3 is CASTPDSSYGYTF. The CDR3 DNA reads as TGTGCCAGCACCCCGGACAGCTCCTATGGCTACACCTTC.

V is TRBV7-2 and J is TRBJ1-2; the D is unclear. The germline CDR1 and CDR2 sequences are SGHTA and FQGNSA. The CDR3 loop spans 13 amino acids. V lost 1 base and J 13 bases, leaving 16 bases between the germline ends. CDR3 amino acids: CASSLVVLGGCTF. The DNA for the CDR3 is TGTGCCAGCAGCTTAGTAGTACTTGGAGGATGCACCTTC.